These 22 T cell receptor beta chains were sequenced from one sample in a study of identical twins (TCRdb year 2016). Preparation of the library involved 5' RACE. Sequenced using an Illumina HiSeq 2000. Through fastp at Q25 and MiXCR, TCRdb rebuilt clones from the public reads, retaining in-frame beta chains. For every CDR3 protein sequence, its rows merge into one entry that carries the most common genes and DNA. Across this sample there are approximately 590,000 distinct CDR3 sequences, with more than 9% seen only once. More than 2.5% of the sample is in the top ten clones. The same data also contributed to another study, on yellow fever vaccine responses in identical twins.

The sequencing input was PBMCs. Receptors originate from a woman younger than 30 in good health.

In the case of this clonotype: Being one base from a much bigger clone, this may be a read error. CDR3 protein: CASSHRETDFEQFF. CDR3 DNA sequence: TGTGCCAGCAGCCACCGGGAGACCGACTTTGAGCAGTTCTTC. This chain joins TRBV7-2 and TRBJ2-1; possible D gene TRBD2, 6 bases. This CDR3 comprises 14 residues. Germline V gene sequence: CDR1 SGHTA, CDR2 FQGNSA. Trimming shortened V by 5 bases and J by 9 bases, and 17 bases separated the two germline ends.

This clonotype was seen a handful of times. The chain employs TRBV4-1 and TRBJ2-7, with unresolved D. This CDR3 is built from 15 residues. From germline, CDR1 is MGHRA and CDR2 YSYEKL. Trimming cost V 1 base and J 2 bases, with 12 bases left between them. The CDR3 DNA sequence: TGCGCCAGCAGCCAAGTAGCACAGCCGACCTACGAGCAGTACTTC. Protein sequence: CASSQVAQPTYEQYF.

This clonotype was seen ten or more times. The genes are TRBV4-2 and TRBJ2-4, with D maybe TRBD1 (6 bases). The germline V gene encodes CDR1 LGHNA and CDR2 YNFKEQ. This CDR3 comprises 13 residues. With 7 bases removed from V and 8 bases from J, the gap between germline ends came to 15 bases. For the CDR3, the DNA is TGTGCCAGCACCTCCGGACAGACCGACATTCAGTACTTC. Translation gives CASTSGQTDIQYF.

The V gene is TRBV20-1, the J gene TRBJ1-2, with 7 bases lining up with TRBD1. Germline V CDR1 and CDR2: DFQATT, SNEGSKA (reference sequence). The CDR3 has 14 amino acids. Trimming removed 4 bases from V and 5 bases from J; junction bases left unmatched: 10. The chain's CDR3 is CSAIKDRVGYGYTF. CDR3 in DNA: TGCAGTGCTATTAAAGACAGGGTGGGGTATGGCTACACCTTC.

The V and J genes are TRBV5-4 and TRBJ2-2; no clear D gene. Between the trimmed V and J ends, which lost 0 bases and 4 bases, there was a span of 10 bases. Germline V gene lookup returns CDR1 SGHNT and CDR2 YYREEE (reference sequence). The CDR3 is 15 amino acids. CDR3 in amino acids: CASSLGGSSTGELFF. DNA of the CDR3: TGTGCCAGCAGCTTGGGGGGAAGTAGCACCGGGGAGCTGTTTTTT.

This CDR3 reads CAAGRQPYEQYF. CDR3 coding DNA: TGTGCCGCCGGCAGACAGCCCTACGAGCAGTACTTC. The chain carries TRBV6-6 and TRBJ2-7, with D possibly TRBD1 on 5 matching bases. The germline V and J ends were trimmed by 11 bases and 2 bases, with 13 bases remaining between them. Germline CDR1 reads MNHNY; CDR2 reads SVGAGI (reference sequence). CDR3 length: 12 residues.

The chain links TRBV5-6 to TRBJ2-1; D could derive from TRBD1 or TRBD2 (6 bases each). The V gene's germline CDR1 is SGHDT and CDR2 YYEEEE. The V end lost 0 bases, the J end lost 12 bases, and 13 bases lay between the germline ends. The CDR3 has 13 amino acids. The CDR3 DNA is TGTGCCAGCAGCTTGGAGGCCAAGGGGGGGCAGTTCTTC. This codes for CASSLEAKGGQFF.

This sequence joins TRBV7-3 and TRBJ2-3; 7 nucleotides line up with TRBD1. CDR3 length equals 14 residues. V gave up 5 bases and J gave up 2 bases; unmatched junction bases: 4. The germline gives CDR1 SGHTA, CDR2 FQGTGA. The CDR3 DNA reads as TGTGCCAGCAGCCCCGGACAGGACACAGATACGCAGTATTTT. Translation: CASSPGQDTDTQYF.

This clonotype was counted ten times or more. The CDR3 loop reads CASSTRLAGYNEQFF. The CDR3 DNA is TGTGCCAGCAGCACCCGACTAGCGGGTTACAATGAGCAGTTCTTC. The chain recombines TRBV7-9 with TRBJ2-1, with 10 bases aligning to TRBD2. Germline V gene data show CDR1 as SEHNR and CDR2 as FQNEAQ (reference sequence). V lost 5 bases, J lost 4 bases, and 5 bases stayed unmatched. The CDR3 has 15 amino acids.

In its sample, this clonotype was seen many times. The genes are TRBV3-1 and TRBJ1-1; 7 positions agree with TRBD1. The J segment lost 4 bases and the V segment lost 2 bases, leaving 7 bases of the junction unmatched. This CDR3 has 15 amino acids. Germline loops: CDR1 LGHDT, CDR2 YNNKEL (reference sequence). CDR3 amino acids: CASSQTYRGGTEAFF. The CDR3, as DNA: TGTGCCAGCAGCCAAACCTACAGGGGAGGCACTGAAGCTTTCTTT.

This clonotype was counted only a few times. The DNA of the CDR3 is TGCGCCAGCATTCCCCCCAATGGACAGTTTACCTACGAGCAGTACTTC. Translation: CASIPPNGQFTYEQYF. The chain has TRBV23-1 and TRBJ2-7, with D perhaps matching TRBD1 (6 bases). TRBV23-1 is assigned to the ORF class and has an uncertain function. The CDR3 sequence is 16 residues long. Trimming took off 7 bases at V and 2 bases at J, with 21 bases between the two ends.

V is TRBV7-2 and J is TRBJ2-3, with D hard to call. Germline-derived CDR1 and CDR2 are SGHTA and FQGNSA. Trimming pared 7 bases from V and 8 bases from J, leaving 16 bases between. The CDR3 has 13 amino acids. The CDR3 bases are TGTGCCAGCACCAGTAGACGCTTAGGTACGCAGTATTTT. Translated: CASTSRRLGTQYF.

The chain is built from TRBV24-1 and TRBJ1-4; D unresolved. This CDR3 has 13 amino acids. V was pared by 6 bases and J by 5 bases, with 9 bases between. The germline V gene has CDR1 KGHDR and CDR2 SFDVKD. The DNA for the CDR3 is TGTGCCACCAGTAATGGGGAAAATGAAAAACTGTTTTTT. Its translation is CATSNGENEKLFF.

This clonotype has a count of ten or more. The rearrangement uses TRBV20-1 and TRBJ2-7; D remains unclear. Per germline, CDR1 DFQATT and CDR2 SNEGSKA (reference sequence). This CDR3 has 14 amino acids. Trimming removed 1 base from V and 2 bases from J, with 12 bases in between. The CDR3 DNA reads TGCAGTGCTAGAGTATCTGCAAACGCCTACGAGCAGTACTTC. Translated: CSARVSANAYEQYF.

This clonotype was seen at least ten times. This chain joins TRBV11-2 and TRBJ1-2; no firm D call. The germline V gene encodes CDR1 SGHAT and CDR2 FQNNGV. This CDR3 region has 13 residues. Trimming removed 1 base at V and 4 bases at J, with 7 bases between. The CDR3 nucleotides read TGTGCCAGCAGCTTAGGTGGGCTCTATGGCTACACCTTC. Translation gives CASSLGGLYGYTF. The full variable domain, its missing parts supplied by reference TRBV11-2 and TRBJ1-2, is EAGVAQSPRYKIIEKRQSVAFWCNPISGHATLYWYQQILGQGPKLLIQFQNNGVVDDSQLPKDRFSAERLKGVDSTLKIQPAKLEDSAVYLCASSLGGLYGYTFGSGTRLTVV.

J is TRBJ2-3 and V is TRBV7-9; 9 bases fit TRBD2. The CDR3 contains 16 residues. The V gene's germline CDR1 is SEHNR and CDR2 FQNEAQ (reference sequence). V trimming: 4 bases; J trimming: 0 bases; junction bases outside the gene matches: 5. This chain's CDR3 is CASSSLAGTSTDTQYF. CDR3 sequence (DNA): TGTGCCAGCAGCTCCCTAGCGGGGACTAGCACAGATACGCAGTATTTT. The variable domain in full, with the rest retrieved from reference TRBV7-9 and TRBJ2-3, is DTGVSQNPRHKITKRGQNVTFRCDPISEHNRLYWYRQTLGQGPEFLTYFQNEAQLEKSRLLSDRFSAERPKGSFSTLEIQRTEQGDSAMYLCASSSLAGTSTDTQYFGPGTRLTVL.

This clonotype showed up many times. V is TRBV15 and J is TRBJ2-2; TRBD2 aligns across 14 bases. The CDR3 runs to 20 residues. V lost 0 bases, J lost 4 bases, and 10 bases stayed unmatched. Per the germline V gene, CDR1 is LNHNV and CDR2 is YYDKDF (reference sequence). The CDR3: CATSRDLGLAGVRGTGELFF. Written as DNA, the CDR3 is TGTGCCACCAGCAGAGATTTGGGACTAGCGGGGGTTCGTGGCACCGGGGAGCTGTTTTTT. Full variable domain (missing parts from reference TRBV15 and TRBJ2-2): DAMVIQNPRYQVTQFGKPVTLSCSQTLNHNVMYWYQQKSSQAPKLLFHYYDKDFNNEADTPDNFQSRRPNTSFCFLDIRSPGLGDTAMYLCATSRDLGLAGVRGTGELFFGEGSRLTVL.

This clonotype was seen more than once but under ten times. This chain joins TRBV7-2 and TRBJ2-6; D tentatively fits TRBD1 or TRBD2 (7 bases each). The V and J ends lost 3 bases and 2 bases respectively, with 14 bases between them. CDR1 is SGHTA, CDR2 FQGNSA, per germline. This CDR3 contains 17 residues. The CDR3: CASSFGRGGAGANVLTF. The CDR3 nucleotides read TGTGCCAGCAGCTTCGGCAGGGGGGGAGCTGGGGCCAACGTCCTGACTTTC.

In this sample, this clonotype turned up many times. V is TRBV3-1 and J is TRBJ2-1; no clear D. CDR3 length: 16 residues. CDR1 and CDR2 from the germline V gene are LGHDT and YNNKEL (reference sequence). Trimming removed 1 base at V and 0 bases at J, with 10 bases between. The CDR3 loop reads CASSQGPSPSYNEQFF. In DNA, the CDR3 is TGTGCCAGCAGCCAAGGACCATCCCCCTCCTACAATGAGCAGTTCTTC.

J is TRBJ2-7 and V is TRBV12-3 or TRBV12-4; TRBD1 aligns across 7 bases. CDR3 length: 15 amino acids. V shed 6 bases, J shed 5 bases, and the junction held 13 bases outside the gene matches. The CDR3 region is CASSKPSRQGDEQYF. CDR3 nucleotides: TGTGCCAGCAGCAAACCCTCCCGACAGGGCGACGAGCAGTACTTC.

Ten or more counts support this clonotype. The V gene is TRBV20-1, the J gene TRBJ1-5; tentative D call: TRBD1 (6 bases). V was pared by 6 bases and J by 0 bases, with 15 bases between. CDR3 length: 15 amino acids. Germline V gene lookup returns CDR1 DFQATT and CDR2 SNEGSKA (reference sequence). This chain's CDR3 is CSATGTTYSNQPQHF. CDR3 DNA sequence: TGCAGTGCGACCGGGACAACTTATAGCAATCAGCCCCAGCATTTT.

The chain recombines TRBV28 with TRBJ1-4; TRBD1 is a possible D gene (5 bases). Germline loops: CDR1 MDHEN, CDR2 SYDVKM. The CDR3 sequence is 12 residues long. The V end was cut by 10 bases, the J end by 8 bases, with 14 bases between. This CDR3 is CATMGLGEKLFF. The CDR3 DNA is TGTGCCACCATGGGACTGGGGGAAAAACTGTTTTTT.